Below, 13 T cell receptor beta chains from the same sample are listed, as sequenced in a study of cytomegalovirus exposure and HLA in healthy donors. Researchers ran the PCR with 60 Vbeta and 13 Jbeta primers. Only in-frame clones appear in the TCRdb table, and some are missing; sequencing was by immunoSEQ multiplex PCR. The table shows approximately 150,000 clones, with 75% to 85% occurring only once. The sequencing input was PBMCs. Receptor source: a male donor in good health and CMV-seropositive.

J is TRBJ2-7 and V is TRBV7-9, with TRBD1 matching over 7 bases. Germline-derived CDR1 and CDR2 are SEHNR and FQNEAQ (reference sequence). Trimming at V came to 5 bases and at J to 4 bases, leaving 8 bases not matched to a gene. CDR3 size: 14 residues. This CDR3 is CASSATGLWYEQYF. The DNA of the CDR3 is TGTGCCAGCAGCGCGACAGGGTTGTGGTACGAGCAGTACTTC.

This clone has just a few counts. The rearrangement joins TRBV5-1 to TRBJ2-1, with 8 bases aligning to TRBD1. After removal of 4 bases from V and 8 bases from J, the junction contained 11 bases not matched to a gene. The CDR3 covers 15 residues. Germline V gives CDR1 SGHRS, CDR2 YFSETQ. The CDR3 bases are TGCGCCAGCAGCCCCCAGGGGGCGATGGTCGATGAGCAGTTCTTC. Protein: CASSPQGAMVDEQFF.

The chain employs TRBV13 and TRBJ1-2; D is unresolved. The CDR3 spans 15 residues. Trimming took off 0 bases at V and 4 bases at J, with 12 bases between the two ends. Germline values: CDR1 PRHDT, CDR2 FYEKMQ (reference sequence). The CDR3 spells CASSLGGGSFYGYTF. Here the CDR3 DNA reads TGTGCCAGCAGCTTAGGGGGAGGCAGCTTCTATGGCTACACCTTC. The full variable domain, in which reference TRBV13 and TRBJ1-2 provide the parts outside the CDR3, is AAGVIQSPRHLIKEKRETATLKCYPIPRHDTVYWYQQGPGQDPQFLISFYEKMQSDKGSIPDRFSAQQFSDYHSELNMSSLELGDSALYFCASSLGGGSFYGYTFGSGTRLTVV.

This clone appeared once. The V gene is TRBV10-3, the J gene TRBJ2-1; TRBD2 aligns across 12 bases. The CDR3 consists of 16 residues. V shed 6 bases and J 4 bases; nucleotides not matched to a gene: 7. Looked up from germline, CDR1 is ENHRY and CDR2 is SYGVKD. The CDR3 DNA follows: TGTGCCATCAGGGGGACTAGCGGGCCTCATTACAATGAGCAGTTCTTC. Translation: CAIRGTSGPHYNEQFF.

The chain combines TRBV29-1 with TRBJ2-5; maybe TRBD1 (6 bases). The DNA end favors TRBJ2-7, so the J call may be wrong. This CDR3 is 13 amino acids long. Germline lookup yields CDR1 SQVTM and CDR2 ANQGSEA. In nucleotides, the CDR3 is TGCAGCGTTTCACAGGGCCTGGCCTACGAGCAGTACTTC. This translates into CSVSQGLAYEQYF.

A note on this clone: The junction departs from germline at one end; a sequencing error may be responsible. CDR3 region: CASTLTTGLGEQYF. The CDR3 DNA reads TGTGCCAGCACCTTAACGACAGGGTTGGGCGAGCAGTACTTC. The chain uses TRBV7-9 and TRBJ2-7; TRBD1 agrees at 7 bases. CDR1 and CDR2 from the germline V gene are SEHNR and FQNEAQ (reference sequence). The CDR3 totals 14 residues.

V is TRBV7-9 and J is TRBJ2-7; TRBD1 matches 11 bases. The junction had 2 bases not matched to a gene; V was cut back by 1 base and J by 6 bases. The CDR3 loop spans 14 amino acids. Germline-derived CDR1 and CDR2 are SEHNR and FQNEAQ (reference sequence). The DNA for the CDR3 is TGTGCCAGCAGCTTAGGGGGGACAGGGGGCGAGCAGTACTTC. This codes for CASSLGGTGGEQYF.

This clone came up a few times. The chain carries TRBV11-2 and TRBJ2-5, with 7 bases identical to TRBD2. Germline V lookup: CDR1 SGHAT, CDR2 FQNNGV. The trim removed 5 bases at V and 0 bases at J, leaving 3 bases unmatched. The CDR3 length is 14 residues. The CDR3 region is CASSARGDQETQYF. Here the CDR3 DNA reads TGTGCCAGCAGCGCACGGGGGGACCAAGAGACCCAGTACTTC. Drawing the rest from reference TRBV11-2 and TRBJ2-5, the complete variable domain is EAGVAQSPRYKIIEKRQSVAFWCNPISGHATLYWYQQILGQGPKLLIQFQNNGVVDDSQLPKDRFSAERLKGVDSTLKIQPAKLEDSAVYLCASSARGDQETQYFGPGTRLLVL.

V and J are TRBV4-2 and TRBJ2-3, with TRBD1 as a possible D gene (5 bases). The V gene's germline CDR1 is LGHNA and CDR2 YNFKEQ. The CDR3 extends over 12 amino acids. Deletions cut 2 bases from V and 6 bases from J, with 6 bases between. In DNA, the CDR3 is TGTGCCAGCAGCCAATCAGGGGATACGCAGTATTTT. It encodes CASSQSGDTQYF.

Of note for this clone: One end of the junction does not line up with germline, which may come from a read error. Different DNA sequences within this sample yield the same CDR3. This chain uses TRBV5-1 with TRBJ1-6, with 8 nucleotides matching TRBD1. The CDR3 extends over 15 amino acids. In germline, CDR1 is SGHRS, CDR2 YFSETQ. In DNA form, the CDR3 reads TGCGCCAGTAGCTCAGGGACAGGCCGGAATTCACCCCTCCACTTT. It codes for CASSSGTGRNSPLHF.

This sequence joins TRBV21-1 and TRBJ1-1. TRBV21-1 is a recognized pseudogene. The CDR3 sequence is 10 residues long. In nucleotides, the CDR3 is TGTGCCACCGGGGACACTGAAGCTTTCTTT. It encodes CATGDTEAFF.

The chain couples TRBV9 to TRBJ1-1; a weak D match, TRBD1 (5 bases). This CDR3 region has 16 residues. V was shortened by 2 bases and J by 1 base, with 15 bases between the two germline ends. Germline V CDR1 and CDR2: SGDLS, YYNGEE. The chain's CDR3 is CASSVGVGQGNTEAFF. The CDR3 DNA reads as TGTGCCAGCAGCGTTGGAGTTGGGCAGGGGAACACTGAAGCTTTCTTT.

The J gene is TRBJ1-2, the V gene TRBV9; 9 nucleotides match TRBD1. J lost 2 bases, V lost 3 bases, and 5 bases had no gene match. Looked up from germline, CDR1 is SGDLS and CDR2 is YYNGEE. The CDR3 sequence is 15 residues long. The CDR3 nucleotides are TGTGCCAGCAGCGGCTCAACAGGGGGCAACTATGGCTACACCTTC. Translation: CASSGSTGGNYGYTF. Filled out from reference TRBV9 and TRBJ1-2, the complete variable domain reads DSGVTQTPKHLITATGQRVTLRCSPRSGDLSVYWYQQSLDQGLQFLIQYYNGEERAKGNILERFSAQQFPDLHSELNLSSLELGDSALYFCASSGSTGGNYGYTFGSGTRLTVV.